In this sample, the clone carrying this TCR beta chain turned up a few times. Its antigen is unknown. CD4+ T cells were isolated untouched, approximately 98% pure. This sample stems from a study of T cell repertoires and HLA-DP antigens. Per the germline V gene, CDR1 is MNHEY and CDR2 is SVGAGI. The trim removed 0 bases at V and 2 bases at J, leaving 7 bases unmatched. The CDR3 totals 16 residues. The data were produced by immunoSEQ multiplex PCR, yet TCRdb's version contains in-frame clones alone and is incomplete. The sample has about 73,000 clones; around 77% are singletons. The clonotype was recovered from a man between 60 and 75 years old in good health and CMV-seronegative. Material: CD4+ T cells from PBMCs. The chain links TRBV6-5 to TRBJ2-7, with 7 bases lining up with TRBD1. This CDR3 is CASSYSIGQGAYEQYV. The CDR3 DNA sequence: TGTGCCAGCAGTTACTCGATAGGGCAGGGGGCCTACGAGCAGTACGTC.